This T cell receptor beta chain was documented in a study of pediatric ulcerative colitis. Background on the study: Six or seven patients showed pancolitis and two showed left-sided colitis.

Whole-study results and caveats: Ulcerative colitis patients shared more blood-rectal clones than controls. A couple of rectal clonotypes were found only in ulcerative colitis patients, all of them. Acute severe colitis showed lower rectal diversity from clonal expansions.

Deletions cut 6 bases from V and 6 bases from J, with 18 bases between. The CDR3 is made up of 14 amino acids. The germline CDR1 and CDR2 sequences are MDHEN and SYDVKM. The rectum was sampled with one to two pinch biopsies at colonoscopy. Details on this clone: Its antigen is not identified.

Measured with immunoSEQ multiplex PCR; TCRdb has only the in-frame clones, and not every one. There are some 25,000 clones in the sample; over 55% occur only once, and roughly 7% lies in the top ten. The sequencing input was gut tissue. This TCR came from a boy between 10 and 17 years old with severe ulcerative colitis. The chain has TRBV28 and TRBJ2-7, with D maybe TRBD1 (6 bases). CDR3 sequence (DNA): TGTGCCAGCAGCCTAACCCAGGGGTCCGTCGAGCAGTACTTC. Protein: CASSLTQGSVEQYF.